This T cell receptor beta chain was sequenced in a study of blood T cell repertoires in COVID-19. Background on the study: Acute and convalescent COVID-19 samples came from the United States, Italy and Spain. T cells, B-cell-depleted T cells, or PBMCs supplied cDNA or gDNA.

Trimming pared 5 bases from V and 4 bases from J, leaving 18 bases between. The CDR3 contains 17 residues. Germline CDR1 is SGHVS and CDR2 is FQNEAQ. In the original processing: The assay estimated nucleated cells by amplifying reference gene primers. The repertoire was sequenced with immunoSEQ multiplex PCR; TCRdb's copy has only in-frame clones and lacks some. D and trimming were read from the DNA, whereas the V and J calls and clone size are those reported in that table. The table shows around 30,000 clones, with 75% occurring only once. The receptor's source is a man aged 80 or over with active or convalescent COVID-19. V usage is TRBV7-8 and J usage is TRBJ2-6; tentatively, D is TRBD1 (6 bases). Sequenced sample: peripheral blood. The CDR3 sequence is CASSLRLGASGANVLTF. The DNA for the CDR3 is TGTGCCAGCAGCCTAAGGCTGGGGGCTTCCGGGGCCAACGTCCTGACTTTC.